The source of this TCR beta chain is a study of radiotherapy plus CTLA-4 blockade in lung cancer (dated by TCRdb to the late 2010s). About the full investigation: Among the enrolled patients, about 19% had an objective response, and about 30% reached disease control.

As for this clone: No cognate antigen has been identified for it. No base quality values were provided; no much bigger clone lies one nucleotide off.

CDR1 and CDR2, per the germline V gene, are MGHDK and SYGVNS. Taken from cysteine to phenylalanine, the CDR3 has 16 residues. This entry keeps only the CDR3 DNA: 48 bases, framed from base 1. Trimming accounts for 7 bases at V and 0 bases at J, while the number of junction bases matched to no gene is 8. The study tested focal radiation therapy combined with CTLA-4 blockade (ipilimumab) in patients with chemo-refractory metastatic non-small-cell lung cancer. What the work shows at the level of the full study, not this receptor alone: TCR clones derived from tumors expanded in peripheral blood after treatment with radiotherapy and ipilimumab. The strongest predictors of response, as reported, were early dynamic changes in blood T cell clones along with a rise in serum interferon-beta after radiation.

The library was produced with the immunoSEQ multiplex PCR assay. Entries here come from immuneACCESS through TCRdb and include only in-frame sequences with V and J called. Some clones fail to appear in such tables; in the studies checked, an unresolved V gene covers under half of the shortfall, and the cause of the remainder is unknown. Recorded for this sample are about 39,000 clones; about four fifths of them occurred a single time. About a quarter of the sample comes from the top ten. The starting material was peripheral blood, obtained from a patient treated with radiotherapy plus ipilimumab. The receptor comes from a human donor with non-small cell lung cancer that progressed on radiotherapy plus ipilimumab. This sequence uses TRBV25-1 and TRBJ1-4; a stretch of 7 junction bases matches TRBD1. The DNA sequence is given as TGTGCCAGCAAAGGGGGACAGTTGGCAACTAATGAAAAACTGTTTTTT. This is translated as CASKGGQLATNEKLFF.